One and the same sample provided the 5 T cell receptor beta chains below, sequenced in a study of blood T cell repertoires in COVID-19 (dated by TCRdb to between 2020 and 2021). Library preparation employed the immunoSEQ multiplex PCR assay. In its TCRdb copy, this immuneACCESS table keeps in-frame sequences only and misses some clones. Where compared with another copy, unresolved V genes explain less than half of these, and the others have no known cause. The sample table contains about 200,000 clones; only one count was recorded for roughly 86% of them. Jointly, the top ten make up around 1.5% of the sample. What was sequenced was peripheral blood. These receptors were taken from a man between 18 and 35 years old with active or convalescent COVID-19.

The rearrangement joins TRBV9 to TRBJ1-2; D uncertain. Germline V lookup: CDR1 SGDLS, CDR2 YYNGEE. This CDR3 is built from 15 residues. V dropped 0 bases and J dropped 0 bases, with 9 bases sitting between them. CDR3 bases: TGTGCCAGCAGCGTAGATCTTACAGCTAACTATGGCTACACCTTC. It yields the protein CASSVDLTANYGYTF.

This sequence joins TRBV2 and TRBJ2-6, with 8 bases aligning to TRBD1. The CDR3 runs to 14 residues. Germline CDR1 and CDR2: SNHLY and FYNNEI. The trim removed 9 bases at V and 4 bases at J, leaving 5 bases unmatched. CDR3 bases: TGTGCCAGTAGAGACAGGGGAGGGGCCAACGTCCTGACTTTC. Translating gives CASRDRGGANVLTF.

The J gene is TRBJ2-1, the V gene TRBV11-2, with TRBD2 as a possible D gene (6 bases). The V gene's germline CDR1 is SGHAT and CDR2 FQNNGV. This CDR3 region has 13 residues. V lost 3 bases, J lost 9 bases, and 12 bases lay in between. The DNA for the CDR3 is TGTGCCAGCAGCTTTGGAGGGGCAGGTGAGCAGTTCTTC. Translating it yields CASSFGGAGEQFF. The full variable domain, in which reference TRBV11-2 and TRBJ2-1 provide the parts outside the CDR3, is EAGVAQSPRYKIIEKRQSVAFWCNPISGHATLYWYQQILGQGPKLLIQFQNNGVVDDSQLPKDRFSAERLKGVDSTLKIQPAKLEDSAVYLCASSFGGAGEQFFGPGTRLTVL.

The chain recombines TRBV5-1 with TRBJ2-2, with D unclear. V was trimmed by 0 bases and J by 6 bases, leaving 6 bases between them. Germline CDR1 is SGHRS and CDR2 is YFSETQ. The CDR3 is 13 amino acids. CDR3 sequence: CASSLEPPGELFF. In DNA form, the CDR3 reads TGCGCCAGCAGCTTGGAGCCCCCCGGGGAGCTGTTTTTT.

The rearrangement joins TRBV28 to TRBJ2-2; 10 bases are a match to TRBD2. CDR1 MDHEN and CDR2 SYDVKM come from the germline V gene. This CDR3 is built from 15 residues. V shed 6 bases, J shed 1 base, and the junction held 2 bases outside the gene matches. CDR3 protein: CASRRTSGNTGELFF. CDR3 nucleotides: TGTGCCAGCAGAAGGACTAGCGGGAACACCGGGGAGCTGTTTTTT.